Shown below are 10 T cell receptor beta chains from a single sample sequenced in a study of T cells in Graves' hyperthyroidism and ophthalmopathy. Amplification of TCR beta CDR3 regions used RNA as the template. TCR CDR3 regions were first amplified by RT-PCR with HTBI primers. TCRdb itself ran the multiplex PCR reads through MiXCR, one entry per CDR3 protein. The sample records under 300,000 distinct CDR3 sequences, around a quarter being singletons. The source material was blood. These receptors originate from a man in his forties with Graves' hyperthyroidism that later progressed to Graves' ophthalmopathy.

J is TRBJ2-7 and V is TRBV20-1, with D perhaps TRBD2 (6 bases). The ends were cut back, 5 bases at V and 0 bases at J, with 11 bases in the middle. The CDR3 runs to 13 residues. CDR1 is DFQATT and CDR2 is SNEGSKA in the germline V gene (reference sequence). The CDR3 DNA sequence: TGCAGTGCTCCCGGGGGAAACTCCTACGAGCAGTACTTC. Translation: CSAPGGNSYEQYF.

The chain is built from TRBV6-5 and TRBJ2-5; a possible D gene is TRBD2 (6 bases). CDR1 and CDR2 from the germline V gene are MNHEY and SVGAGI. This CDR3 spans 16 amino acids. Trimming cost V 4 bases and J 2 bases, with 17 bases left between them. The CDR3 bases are TGTGCCAGCAGTTTCGGTCGGGGGAACCGACAAGAGACCCAGTACTTC. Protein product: CASSFGRGNRQETQYF.

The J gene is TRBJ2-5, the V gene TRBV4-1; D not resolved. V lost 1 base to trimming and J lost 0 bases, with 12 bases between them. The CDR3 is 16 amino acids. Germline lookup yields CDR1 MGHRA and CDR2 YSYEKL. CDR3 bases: TGCGCCAGCAGCCAAGTATTCCGGGCGAACCAAGAGACCCAGTACTTC. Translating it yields CASSQVFRANQETQYF.

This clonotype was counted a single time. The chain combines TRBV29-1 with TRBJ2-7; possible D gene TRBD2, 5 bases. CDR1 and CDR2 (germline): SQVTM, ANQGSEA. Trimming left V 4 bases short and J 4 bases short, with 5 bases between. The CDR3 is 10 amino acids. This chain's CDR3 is CSVGGYEQYF. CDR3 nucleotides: TGCAGCGTTGGAGGGTACGAGCAGTACTTC.

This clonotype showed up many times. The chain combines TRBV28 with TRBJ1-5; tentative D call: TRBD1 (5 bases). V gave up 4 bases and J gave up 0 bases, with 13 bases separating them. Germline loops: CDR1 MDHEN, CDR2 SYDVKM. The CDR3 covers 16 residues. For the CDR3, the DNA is TGTGCCAGCAGTTCCGGGACGGAACTTAGCAATCAGCCCCAGCATTTT. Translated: CASSSGTELSNQPQHF.

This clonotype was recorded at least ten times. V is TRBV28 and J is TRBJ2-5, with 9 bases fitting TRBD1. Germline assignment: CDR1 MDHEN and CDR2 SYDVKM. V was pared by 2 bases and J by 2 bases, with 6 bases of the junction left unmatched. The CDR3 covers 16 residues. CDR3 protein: CASSLTGTGYQETQYF. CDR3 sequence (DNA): TGTGCCAGCAGTTTAACCGGGACAGGGTATCAAGAGACCCAGTACTTC.

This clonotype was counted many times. CDR3 in amino acids: CASSQEAGYYGYTF. The DNA of the CDR3 is TGTGCCAGCAGCCAAGAAGCGGGGTACTATGGCTACACCTTC. The V and J genes are TRBV4-2 and TRBJ1-2; the D is unclear. The CDR3 spans 14 residues. CDR1 is LGHNA and CDR2 is YNFKEQ in the germline V gene. The ends were cut back, 0 bases at V and 3 bases at J, with 8 bases in the middle.

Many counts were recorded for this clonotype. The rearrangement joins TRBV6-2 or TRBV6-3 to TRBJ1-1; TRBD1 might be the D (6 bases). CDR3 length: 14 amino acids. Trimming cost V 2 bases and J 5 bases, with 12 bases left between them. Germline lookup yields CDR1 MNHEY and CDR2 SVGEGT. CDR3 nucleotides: TGTGCCAGCAGTTACCGTACAAGGGGGACTGAAGCTTTCTTT. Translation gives CASSYRTRGTEAFF.

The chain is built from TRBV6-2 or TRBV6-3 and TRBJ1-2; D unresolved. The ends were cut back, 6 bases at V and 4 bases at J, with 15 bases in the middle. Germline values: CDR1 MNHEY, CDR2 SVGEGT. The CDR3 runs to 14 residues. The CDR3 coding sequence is TGTGCCAGCAGCTTGAGGACGGCGCTCTATGGCTACACCTTC. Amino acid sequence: CASSLRTALYGYTF.

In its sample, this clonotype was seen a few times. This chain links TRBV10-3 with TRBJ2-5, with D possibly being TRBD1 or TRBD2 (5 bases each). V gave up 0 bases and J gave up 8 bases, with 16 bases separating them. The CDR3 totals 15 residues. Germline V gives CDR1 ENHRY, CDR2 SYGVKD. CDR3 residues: CAISESIRGEGTQYF. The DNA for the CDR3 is TGTGCCATCAGTGAGTCGATCCGGGGCGAAGGTACCCAGTACTTC.